Given below is one TCR beta chain in context. This clonotype was seen more than once but under ten times. Its antigen remains unidentified. No clone much larger than this one lies a single base away; base qualities are absent. Spanning cysteine to phenylalanine, the CDR3 consists of 15 amino acids. The read is trimmed to its CDR3 DNA, 45 bases read in frame from base 1. CDR1 and CDR2, per the germline V gene (reference sequence), are DFQATT and SNEGSKA. V lost 0 bases and J lost 3 bases, and the count of bases not matched to a germline gene is 8. Explained via the paper, the time point label denotes: five sample-tagged time points from pre-transplant (day -1) to day 368 post-transplant, pooled. After thawing, PBMC were stimulated with a CMV IE-1 overlapping peptide library for under 15 hours, with no transport inhibitors added. Thawed cells were rested overnight and then stimulated in R10 medium with CD28/CD49d costimulation. The IE-1 peptide library consisted of 15-amino-acid peptides overlapping by 11 amino acids. Each time point was barcoded using BD Single-Cell Multiplexing Kit Sample Tags, after which the barcoded samples were pooled and stained with oligo-conjugated anti-CD45RA plus sorting antibodies. A BD FACSAria III was used to sort CMV-responsive CD8+CD137+ and CD4+CD154+ T cells at 4-way purity. Blood was drawn into EDTA vacutainers and was processed by Ficoll gradient within 1-24 hours.

The library was built by means of single-cell sequencing. Reads for this sample came from an Illumina NovaSeq 6000. The BD Rhapsody Targeted mRNA and AbSeq Reagent Kit, in a microwell format, was used for cell capture and library preparation. The libraries included TCR, sample tags, AbSeq, and targeted mRNA drawn from the Human T-Cell Expression Panel together with custom TOX and TOX2 primers. Sequencing of the libraries was performed on an Illumina NovaSeq. From the authors' description of their analysis: The analysis covered about 10,000 cells in total, of which 7,000 to 8,500 were CD8 T cells and 4494 were CD8 T cells with an identifiable TCR CDR3. Raw data were processed with the BD Rhapsody Targeted Analysis Pipeline with V(D)J processing on the Seven Bridges Genomics platform. Quality control, Sample Tag demultiplexing with Lex-BDSMK, clone identification with VDJ Explorer, and Seurat clustering were all done in SeqGeq 1.6.0. Clones comprising <1% of CD8 T cells were considered non-expanded; clones comprising >2.5% of the sample were considered clonal expansions. TCRdb passed the public sequencing reads through fastp at Q25 and MiXCR, retaining productive beta sequences. Rows are unified per CDR3 protein, each entry keeping the most common DNA and genes. The V and J calls come from TCRdb's annotation, not from the publication. Within this sample are more than 20,000 distinct CDR3 sequences, with roughly a third of them counted one time only. The ten largest clones add up to about 25% of the sample.

This sample stems from a study of immune aging and cytomegalovirus after organ transplant (dated by TCRdb to about 2021). About the investigation overall: All transplant recipients received three-drug immunosuppression with prednisone, tacrolimus, and mycophenolate. What the authors observed across the whole study: Large clones contained a higher proportion of TEMRA cells, and the seven largest clones (about 1,900 cells) acquired aged and TEMRA cells while losing TCM cells. Because CD57 was not measured in the sequencing data, a conservative gene-based aging definition was used instead. Following viremia, aged-phenotype cells rose post-transplant in clones of any size, with the rise occurring earlier in large clones (days 200-264) than in small clones.

The sequence was collected from a female donor who had a heart transplant and CMV viremia. The source material was CMV peptide-activated CD4+ and CD8+ T cells sorted from blood, sampled at five time points, pooled. The sample's cell subset or site label, in plain terms: sorted CD8+CD137+ and CD4+CD154+ T cells after about 11 h CMV IE-1 peptide stimulation. The rearrangement joined TRBV20-1 to TRBJ2-7; TRBD2 matches 7 bases in the middle. The nucleotide sequence is given as TGCAGTGCTAGAGATGGTAGGGCTAGCGGCTACGAGCAGTACTTC. This sequence encodes CSARDGRASGYEQYF.